This is a list of T cell receptor beta chains from one sample in a study of response to subunit inactivated influenza vaccine. TCRdb called the RT-PCR reads again in MiXCR, with one record for every CDR3 protein. The repertoire includes 530,000 or so distinct CDR3 sequences, approximately 14% of them detected once, and around 10% sits in the top ten. This specimen consisted of PBMCs from blood, obtained 12 days after vaccination. The receptor set was obtained from a man aged 45-65 years who received an inactivated influenza vaccine. Both conserved end residues are part of each CDR3. A D gene is named only where the DNA matches it firmly. Rows may omit the clone size; those that give it use once, few, many or a size class.

length	V	size	D	J	CDR3	DNA
12	TRBV18	many	.	TRBJ2-7	CASSPDTYEQYF	TGTGCCAGCTCACCCGATACCTACGAGCAGTACTTC
16	TRBV5-5	few	TRBD2	TRBJ2-4	CASSYGGLAGVAIQYF	TGTGCCAGCAGCTATGGCGGACTAGCGGGAGTCGCCATTCAGTACTTC
14	TRBV4-1	.	.	TRBJ1-5	CASSQGPLGQPQHF	TGCGCCAGCAGCCAAGGCCCTCTAGGGCAGCCCCAGCATTTT
15	TRBV11-2	.	TRBD2	TRBJ2-2	CASSLLAGDTGELFF	TGTGCCAGCAGCTTACTAGCGGGGGACACCGGGGAGCTGTTTTTT
11	TRBV20-1	many	.	TRBJ2-7	CSARGGYEQYF	TGCAGTGCTAGAGGGGGCTACGAGCAGTACTTC
13	TRBV20-1	few	.	TRBJ2-3	CSASEGGADTQYF	TGCAGTGCTAGTGAAGGCGGCGCAGATACGCAGTATTTT
17	TRBV5-1	.	.	TRBJ2-1	CASSFSYYRDLQNEQFF	TGCGCCAGCAGCTTCTCATACTACCGGGACTTACAGAATGAGCAGTTCTTC
15	TRBV28	few	TRBD2	TRBJ2-7	CASSLPGGGPYEQYF	TGTGCCAGCAGTTTACCCGGCGGGGGACCCTACGAGCAGTACTTC
13	TRBV6-1	few	TRBD1	TRBJ1-1	CASSRDSPTEAFF	TGTGCCAGCAGTCGGGACAGCCCCACTGAAGCTTTCTTT
16	TRBV7-6	few	.	TRBJ2-6	CASSLFGGSGANVLTF	TGTGCCAGCAGCTTATTTGGGGGCTCTGGGGCCAACGTCCTGACTTTC
10	TRBV29-1	few	.	TRBJ1-1	CSVVNTEAFF	TGCAGCGTTGTGAACACTGAAGCTTTCTTT
13	TRBV27	.	.	TRBJ1-6	CASSYAVNSPLHF	TGTGCCAGCAGTTATGCAGTTAATTCACCCCTCCACTTT
14	TRBV15	few	.	TRBJ2-5	CATSRAPVKETQYF	TGTGCCACCAGCAGAGCGCCAGTTAAAGAGACCCAGTACTTC
16	TRBV12-3/TRBV12-4	few	TRBD2	TRBJ2-7	CASSFHGLAGGYEQYF	TGTGCCAGCAGTTTCCACGGACTAGCGGGGGGTTACGAGCAGTACTTC
16	TRBV25-1	.	.	TRBJ2-1	CASSEYGLGPYNEQFF	TGTGCCAGCAGTGAATATGGGCTAGGTCCCTACAATGAGCAGTTCTTC
15	TRBV18	.	.	TRBJ2-7	CASSPRRDSSYEQYF	TGTGCCAGCTCACCAAGGCGGGATTCGTCCTACGAGCAGTACTTC
16	TRBV28	few	.	TRBJ2-5	CASSLQRDWEDETQYF	TGTGCCAGCAGTTTACAACGGGACTGGGAGGATGAGACCCAGTACTTC
14	TRBV20-1	.	TRBD2	TRBJ2-7	CSARPSGSSYEQYF	TGCAGTGCTCGGCCTAGCGGGAGCTCCTACGAGCAGTACTTC
16	TRBV13	.	TRBD2	TRBJ2-3	CASSIRGLASTDTQYF	TGTGCCAGCAGCATCCGCGGACTAGCGAGCACAGATACGCAGTATTTT
15	TRBV10-3	few	.	TRBJ1-5	CAISESGQINQPQHF	TGTGCCATCAGTGAGTCCGGGCAAATAAATCAGCCCCAGCATTTT
15	TRBV10-3	few	.	TRBJ1-4	CAISERQGIHEKLFF	TGTGCCATCAGTGAGCGGCAGGGGATACATGAAAAACTGTTTTTT
18	TRBV20-1	.	.	TRBJ2-1	CSARDGRGTPNSYNEQFF	TGCAGTGCTAGAGATGGTCGGGGGACACCTAACTCCTACAATGAGCAGTTCTTC
14	TRBV7-2	few	.	TRBJ1-3	CASSSWGSGNTIYF	TGTGCCAGCAGCTCTTGGGGGTCCGGAAACACCATATATTTT
14	TRBV18	.	.	TRBJ2-3	CASSLRVDTDTQYF	TGTGCCAGCTCGCTCAGGGTCGACACAGATACGCAGTATTTT
14	TRBV7-9	.	.	TRBJ2-1	CASSSSLRVFEQFF	TGTGCCAGCAGCTCATCCCTCAGGGTCTTTGAGCAGTTCTTC
12	TRBV3-1	few	.	TRBJ1-6	CASSSAGSPLHF	TGTGCCAGCAGCTCGGCGGGATCACCCCTCCACTTT
16	TRBV7-2	.	.	TRBJ2-5	CASSLGISVSQETQYF	TGTGCCAGCAGCTTAGGTATTAGCGTTTCCCAAGAGACCCAGTACTTC
14	TRBV20-1	.	.	TRBJ2-5	CSASKVLDRETQYF	TGCAGTGCTAGTAAGGTCCTCGACCGGGAGACCCAGTACTTC
12	TRBV20-1	few	TRBD1	TRBJ1-2	CSAKDRAYGYTF	TGCAGTGCTAAGGACAGGGCATATGGCTACACCTTC
19	TRBV11-2	.	TRBD1	TRBJ1-6	CASSLGAGQGPTYNSPLHF	TGTGCCAGCAGCTTAGGGGCAGGACAGGGGCCCACCTATAATTCACCCCTCCACTTT
15	TRBV7-2	.	.	TRBJ1-3	CASSLWQSSGNTIYF	TGTGCCAGCAGCTTATGGCAAAGCTCTGGAAACACCATATATTTT
13	TRBV10-3	few	TRBD1	TRBJ1-6	CAINTGGSAPLHF	TGTGCCATCAACACAGGGGGCTCAGCACCCCTCCACTTT